This TCR beta chain was captured in a study of neurological immune-mediated disorders (dated by TCRdb to about 2019). With regard to the full study: Of the 35 or so multiple sclerosis patients, 31 had relapsing-remitting MS and 3 had secondary progressive MS. Peripheral blood TCR-beta repertoires from HTLV-I-associated myelopathy (HAM/TSP) patients, multiple sclerosis patients and healthy controls were compared by UMI-based sequencing. Alongside PBMC samples, the set of some 98 TCR-beta libraries contained longitudinal samples, technical triplicates, and paired CD4+ and CD8+ T-cell subsets that had been sorted. The cohort was made up of 68 subjects, consisting of about 15 HAM/TSP patients, around 35 multiple sclerosis patients and 20 healthy controls.

cDNA was synthesized by template-switch 5'RACE using a primer carrying a 10-nucleotide random unique molecular identifier by which each TCR transcript was tagged. Every sequencing run covered 15-18 subjects and yielded more than 200 million TCR-beta sequences. The RNeasy kit was used for extraction of total RNA. The KAPA Real-time Library Amplification kit was used to amplify TCR-beta VDJ regions with primers targeting the TCR constant region and the 5'RACE anchor. A first PCR added sample indexes and Illumina adaptors, and a second PCR then raised library yield. After Ampure bead purification, the roughly 650 bp TCR product was size-selected on a 2% E-gel SizeSelection system. Before pooling, library quality was assessed on a Bioanalyzer, concentration was determined with Qubit, and library quantification was performed with the Kapa Library Quantification kit. Paired-end 2 x 150 bp sequencing of the libraries was performed on an Illumina HiSeq 2500. To increase sequence diversity, roughly 24-32% phiX was spiked into each library pool. The authors' analysis ran thus. The UMI-based MiGEC pipeline processed quality-filtered reads and removed over 80% of raw TCR sequences during error correction. IMGT germline references were used for aligning VDJ genes, and each clonotype was defined as a unique CDR3 amino acid sequence together with its V-J genes. Clonal expansion, Shannon diversity and CDR3 relatedness (CalcPairwiseDistances, ClusterSamples) were evaluated with VDJtools, and phylogenetic trees were built with CLCbio workbench. A clone was classed as expanded if it had 8 or more unique UMIs, a cutoff based on coefficient-of-variation modelling across technical triplicates. TCRdb reprocessing: public reads trimmed at Q25 with fastp, clones called with MiXCR, in-frame beta chains kept. Rows with one shared CDR3 protein collapse into an entry with the most common genes and DNA. These V and J calls rely on TCRdb rather than the paper's analysis. This sample is represented by approximately 46,000 distinct CDR3 sequences; roughly 3% of them were singletons. Clones ranked in the top ten supply less than 15% of the sample.

Many counts were recorded for this clonotype. Which antigen it targets is not known. Per-base quality was not reported, and no clone a single base away is much larger than it. Libraries from unsorted PBMCs were made from 2 million PBMCs kept in RNAlater at -80 degrees C until RNA extraction. The multiple sclerosis patients were enrolled in a US clinical protocol that evaluated disease progression with magnetic resonance imaging. Peripheral blood underwent Ficoll-Hypaque density gradient centrifugation to isolate PBMCs, which were then cryopreserved in liquid nitrogen. The CDR3 numbers 13 residues from cysteine through phenylalanine. The CDR3 DNA has 39 bases and is translated from base 1. In the germline V gene, CDR1 corresponds to SNHLY and CDR2 to FYNNEI. Trimming takes 4 bases from V and 1 base from J, and the germline ends sit 7 bases apart. Overall study results and their limits: In phylogenetic analysis, the repertoires of 18 of 34 MS patients grouped into a cluster of related CDR3 sequences, which suggests a possible signature at the repertoire level. The MS cluster was not associated with any clinical or MRI features, and the authors stated that larger cohorts are needed. No identical CDR3 amino acid sequences were shared among expanded clones across subjects, suggesting private TCR-beta repertoires in all groups. TCR clonal expansion was greatest in HAM/TSP patients and smallest in MS patients, who ranked below even healthy controls.

The TCR sequence derives from a woman aged 45-65 years with multiple sclerosis. The receptor chain draws on TRBV2 and TRBJ1-1; the D segment could be TRBD1, given 5 matching bases. Material for sequencing was PBMCs. The CDR3 protein sequence reads: CASSAGENTEAFF. The sequenced DNA: TGTGCCAGCAGTGCGGGGGAGAACACTGAAGCTTTCTTT.